A single sample gave rise to the 29 T cell receptor beta chains below, sequenced in a study of cytomegalovirus exposure and HLA in healthy donors. The assay was immunoSEQ multiplex PCR, and TCRdb's table has in-frame clones only and misses some. This sample carries some 75,000 clones, 95% to 97% of them seen once, and the ten largest clones take about 1.3%. The sample taken for sequencing was PBMCs. The origin of the receptors is a young woman in good health and CMV-seronegative.

In DNA form, the CDR3 reads TGTGCCAGCAGCGTAGCTGACAGGGACTATGGCTACACCTTC. It is translated as CASSVADRDYGYTF. The chain joins TRBV9 to TRBJ1-2; 7 bases agree with TRBD1. J lost 3 bases, V lost 0 bases, and 2 bases had no gene match. Germline CDR1 SGDLS, CDR2 YYNGEE. This CDR3 region has 14 residues.

The sample holds one count of this clone. V gene TRBV18 combines with J gene TRBJ2-3; D possibly corresponds to TRBD1 (6 bases). Germline V CDR1 and CDR2: KGHSH, LQKENI. The CDR3 spans 16 residues. Trimming took off 4 bases at V and 0 bases at J, with 14 bases between the two ends. The CDR3 sequence is CASSQNRAMSTDTQYF. In nucleotides, the CDR3 is TGTGCCAGCTCACAAAACAGGGCCATGAGCACAGATACGCAGTATTTT. The variable domain in full, completed from reference TRBV18 and TRBJ2-3, reads NAGVMQNPRHLVRRRGQEARLRCSPMKGHSHVYWYRQLPEEGLKFMVYLQKENIIDESGMPKERFSAEFPKEGPSILRIQQVVRGDSAAYFCASSQNRAMSTDTQYFGPGTRLTVL.

The rearrangement joins TRBV29-1 to TRBJ2-1; TRBD2 aligns across 7 bases. The trim removed 6 bases at V and 7 bases at J, leaving 6 bases unmatched. The germline CDR1 and CDR2 sequences are SQVTM and ANQGSEA. The CDR3 contains 12 residues. CDR3 residues: CSVGLVLNEQFF. The DNA of the CDR3 is TGCAGCGTAGGACTAGTTTTGAATGAGCAGTTCTTC.

This chain uses TRBV19 with TRBJ2-1; 8 bases line up with TRBD1. CDR3 size: 13 residues. Germline V gives CDR1 LNHDA, CDR2 SQIVND (reference sequence). The ends lost 5 bases at V and 9 bases at J; junction bases unmatched: 6. The DNA for the CDR3 is TGTGCCAGTAGTGTGGACAGGGCGGGTGAGCAGTTCTTC. Translating gives CASSVDRAGEQFF.

This clone was recorded once. The chain's CDR3 is CASSLYLRGLGANVLTF. CDR3 nucleotides: TGTGCCAGCAGCTTATACCTCAGGGGGCTCGGGGCCAACGTCCTGACTTTC. The rearrangement joins TRBV7-8 to TRBJ2-6; 8 bases line up with TRBD1. The CDR3 spans 17 residues. Germline V CDR1 and CDR2: SGHVS, FQNEAQ. Unmatched junction bases numbered 7, after V lost 2 bases and J lost 4 bases.

V is TRBV27 and J is TRBJ2-3, with D perhaps TRBD2 (5 bases). The germline V gene has CDR1 MNHEY and CDR2 SMNVEV (reference sequence). The V end lost 6 bases, the J end lost 11 bases, and 12 bases lay between the germline ends. The CDR3 runs to 11 residues. CDR3 region: CASRDFARQYF. The CDR3 DNA sequence: TGTGCCAGCAGGGACTTCGCCCGGCAGTATTTT.

The chain employs TRBV28 and TRBJ2-7, with 15 bases fitting TRBD2. CDR1 is MDHEN and CDR2 is SYDVKM in the germline V gene. The CDR3 totals 17 residues. V lost 8 bases, J lost 1 base, and 9 bases stayed unmatched. CDR3 in amino acids: CASLGLAGGVESYEQYF. CDR3 sequence (DNA): TGTGCCAGCCTCGGACTAGCGGGAGGGGTGGAATCCTACGAGCAGTACTTC.

The gene calls are TRBV7-9 and TRBJ1-5; D is uncertain. Trimming took off 0 bases at V and 7 bases at J, with 16 bases between the two ends. This CDR3 is built from 16 residues. Germline CDR1 reads SEHNR; CDR2 reads FQNEAQ (reference sequence). The CDR3 region has the DNA TGTGCCAGCAGCTTAGCCACAGAACTTTATGGGCAGCCCCAGCATTTT. Protein product: CASSLATELYGQPQHF.

V and J are TRBV7-6 and TRBJ1-6; perhaps TRBD1 as D (5 bases). The CDR3 covers 15 residues. Germline lookup yields CDR1 SGHVS and CDR2 FNYEAQ. The V gene lost 3 bases and the J gene lost 10 bases, with 16 bases spanning the gap. CDR3 sequence (DNA): TGTGCCAGCAGCTTTATTGACAGCTCACAGTCACCCCTCCACTTT. This gives the protein CASSFIDSSQSPLHF.

This rearrangement joins TRBV6-1 to TRBJ1-2; D ambiguous. V was shortened by 1 base and J by 4 bases, with 4 bases between the two germline ends. Germline CDR1 MNHNS, CDR2 SASEGT. The CDR3 spans 12 residues. The CDR3 DNA reads as TGTGCCAGCAGTGAAGGGAGCTATGGCTACACCTTC. Translation gives CASSEGSYGYTF.

This chain connects TRBV6-5 to TRBJ2-7, with D tentatively TRBD2 (7 bases). The germline V gene has CDR1 MNHEY and CDR2 SVGAGI. The CDR3 sequence is 14 residues long. V was cut by 6 bases and J by 3 bases, with 15 bases left in between. This chain's CDR3 is CASRQGRGDYEQYF. CDR3 DNA: TGTGCCAGCAGACAGGGACGGGGGGACTACGAGCAGTACTTC.

This clone came up once. V is TRBV27 and J is TRBJ2-3, with D perhaps matching TRBD2 (6 bases). The V gene lost 4 bases and the J gene lost 0 bases, with 14 bases spanning the gap. The CDR3 consists of 16 residues. Germline V lookup: CDR1 MNHEY, CDR2 SMNVEV (reference sequence). CDR3 protein: CASSSNSGGSTDTQYF. Here the CDR3 DNA reads TGTGCCAGCAGTTCGAATAGCGGAGGCAGCACAGATACGCAGTATTTT.

The rearrangement links TRBV5-1 to TRBJ2-3; 8 bases agree with TRBD1. The CDR3 has 17 residues. Per germline, CDR1 SGHRS and CDR2 YFSETQ. After removal of 0 bases from V and 11 bases from J, the junction contained 17 bases not matched to a gene. The CDR3 spells CASSLVPQGAGTGEQYF. DNA of the CDR3: TGCGCCAGCAGCTTGGTACCGCAGGGGGCAGGAACCGGGGAGCAGTATTTT.

The chain combines TRBV7-2 with TRBJ2-5; TRBD2 agrees at 7 bases. CDR3 length: 15 residues. V dropped 7 bases and J dropped 6; count of bases not matched to a gene: 14. Looked up from germline, CDR1 is SGHTA and CDR2 is FQGNSA. This CDR3 is CASTLVVAGLKTQYF. The CDR3 region has the DNA TGTGCCAGCACCTTGGTGGTAGCGGGTTTAAAGACCCAGTACTTC.

The V gene is TRBV7-9, the J gene TRBJ1-6; TRBD1 aligns across 7 bases. Germline V gives CDR1 SEHNR, CDR2 FQNEAQ (reference sequence). With V trimmed by 4 bases and J by 10 bases, 10 bases remained unmatched. The CDR3 has 15 residues. The CDR3 region is CASSSPGQAMSPLHF. The CDR3 coding sequence is TGTGCCAGCAGCTCCCCAGGACAGGCGATGTCACCCCTCCACTTT.

This clone occurred once. This sequence joins TRBV11-2 and TRBJ2-2; 11 bases agree with TRBD2. This CDR3 comprises 16 residues. Germline trimming cut 1 base from V and 4 bases from J; bases unmatched to any gene: 2. Germline values: CDR1 SGHAT, CDR2 FQNNGV. The CDR3 protein is CASSLVLAGATGELFF. Here the CDR3 DNA reads TGTGCCAGCAGCTTAGTACTAGCGGGGGCCACCGGGGAGCTGTTTTTT.

CDR3 region: CASPRGAGTGELFF. The CDR3 nucleotides are TGTGCCAGCCCCCGGGGGGCGGGCACCGGGGAGCTGTTTTTT. The chain combines TRBV2 with TRBJ2-2; tentatively, D is TRBD2 (7 bases). The CDR3 covers 14 residues. Per germline, CDR1 SNHLY and CDR2 FYNNEI. The V end lost 8 bases, the J end lost 4 bases, and 14 bases lay between the germline ends.

This sequence joins TRBV15 and TRBJ2-1, with 8 bases lining up with TRBD2. The CDR3 is made up of 16 amino acids. V lost 1 base, J lost 8 bases, and 10 bases stayed unmatched. Germline V gene sequence: CDR1 LNHNV, CDR2 YYDKDF (reference sequence). The CDR3: CATSRGPSGSTHEQFF. CDR3 nucleotide sequence: TGTGCCACCAGCAGAGGACCCAGCGGGAGTACCCATGAGCAGTTCTTC.

This chain connects TRBV1 to TRBJ2-7; the table assigns TRBD1, which was not confirmed against the DNA. TRBV1 is recorded as a pseudogene. The CDR3 length is 15 residues. The chain's CDR3 is CTSSQAGQGRNEQYF. The CDR3 DNA follows: TGCACCAGCAGCCAGGCGGGACAGGGTCGGAACGAGCAGTACTTC.

The V and J genes are TRBV11-3 and TRBJ2-1, with 8 bases lining up with TRBD1. Looked up from germline, CDR1 is SGHNT and CDR2 is YENEEA. J gave up 5 bases and V 5 bases, and 8 bases lay outside the gene matches. The CDR3 runs to 15 residues. CDR3 region: CASSRWTGTNNEQFF. In DNA form, the CDR3 reads TGTGCCAGCAGCCGCTGGACAGGGACGAACAATGAGCAGTTCTTC. Variable domain in full (rest from reference TRBV11-3 and TRBJ2-1): EAGVVQSPRYKIIEKKQPVAFWCNPISGHNTLYWYLQNLGQGPELLIRYENEEAVDDSQLPKDRFSAERLKGVDSTLKIQPAELGDSAVYLCASSRWTGTNNEQFFGPGTRLTVL.

J is TRBJ1-2 and V is TRBV19, with TRBD1 as a possible D gene (6 bases). Germline CDR1 LNHDA, CDR2 SQIVND (reference sequence). The V end was cut by 1 base, the J end by 3 bases, with 6 bases between. This CDR3 contains 13 residues. CDR3 amino acids: CASSIGTDYGYTF. The CDR3 DNA reads TGTGCCAGTAGTATAGGGACAGACTATGGCTACACCTTC.

This clone was observed a handful of times. The rearrangement joins TRBV20-1 to TRBJ1-2; TRBD1 matches at 8 bases. CDR1 and CDR2 from the germline V gene are DFQATT and SNEGSKA (reference sequence). There are 11 residues in the CDR3. For the CDR3, the DNA is TGCAGCAAGAGGGACAGGAATGGCTACACCTTC. Protein: CSKRDRNGYTF.

V usage is TRBV18 and J usage is TRBJ1-2; 12 bases align to TRBD1. This CDR3 has 15 amino acids. V dropped 3 bases and J dropped 8; count of bases not matched to a gene: 7. Germline V lookup: CDR1 KGHSH, CDR2 LQKENI. Here the CDR3 reads CASSPPGQGAGGYTF. CDR3 DNA sequence: TGTGCCAGCTCACCTCCGGGACAGGGGGCTGGCGGCTACACCTTC.

This chain connects TRBV11-2 to TRBJ1-6; D call uncertain. Germline lookup yields CDR1 SGHAT and CDR2 FQNNGV. The CDR3 is made up of 15 amino acids. V was cut by 0 bases and J by 7 bases, with 10 bases left in between. CDR3 nucleotides: TGTGCCAGCAGCTTAGAACGGGTGTCGAATTCACCCCTCCACTTT. Translation gives CASSLERVSNSPLHF.

The rearrangement uses TRBV2 and TRBJ1-1; weak D call: TRBD1 (6 bases). The CDR3 spans 13 residues. Trimming left V 11 bases short and J 4 bases short, with 17 bases between. CDR1 is SNHLY and CDR2 is FYNNEI in the germline V gene. The CDR3 DNA follows: TGTGCCCCCACCGCACAGGGTGGCACTGAAGCTTTCTTT. Its translation is CAPTAQGGTEAFF.

The rearrangement uses TRBV7-9 and TRBJ1-2; no firm D call. The germline V gene encodes CDR1 SEHNR and CDR2 FQNEAQ (reference sequence). This CDR3 is 12 amino acids long. Trimming removed 11 bases at V and 6 bases at J, with 16 bases between. CDR3 in amino acids: CAFGTSLDGYTF. The CDR3 DNA reads TGTGCCTTCGGTACTAGCCTCGATGGCTACACCTTC.

The chain couples TRBV7-8 to TRBJ1-3; D gene ambiguous. V lost 5 bases and J lost 2, with 13 bases in between. CDR3 length equals 15 residues. Looked up from germline, CDR1 is SGHVS and CDR2 is FQNEAQ. CDR3 region: CASSPLRQAGNTIYF. In DNA, the CDR3 is TGTGCCAGCAGCCCACTCAGGCAGGCTGGAAACACCATATATTTT.

J is TRBJ1-5 and V is TRBV6-1; D unclear. The CDR3 has 14 amino acids. The germline gives CDR1 MNHNS, CDR2 SASEGT. The V end was cut by 1 base, the J end by 5 bases, with 9 bases between. CDR3 nucleotide sequence: TGTGCCAGCAGTGAAGTACAGCAGTATCAGCCCCAGCATTTT. As protein: CASSEVQQYQPQHF.

The sample holds one count of this clone. This rearrangement joins TRBV6-5 to TRBJ2-2; D perhaps matches TRBD1 (6 bases). Germline assignment: CDR1 MNHEY and CDR2 SVGAGI. CDR3 length: 15 residues. Trimming removed 5 bases from V and 4 bases from J, with 14 bases in between. The CDR3 coding sequence is TGTGCCAGCAGTAACGACAGGCAGAGCACCGGGGAGCTGTTTTTT. This sequence encodes CASSNDRQSTGELFF.